These T cell receptor beta chains were read from a single sample in a study of T cells in Graves' hyperthyroidism and ophthalmopathy. TCRdb recomputed calls from the multiplex PCR reads with MiXCR, one row per CDR3 protein. The sample holds around 420,000 distinct CDR3 sequences, around 13% seen once. Sequencing was performed on blood. The receptors were gathered from a woman between 18 and 30 years old with Graves' hyperthyroidism. Each CDR3 is given with its conserved first and last residue. Each record gives: CDR3 protein, CDR3 DNA, J gene, D gene, V gene, clone size. A D gene is named only where the DNA matches it firmly. Clone size is stated in some rows and not others, as once, few, many or a class when expanded.

CDR3 protein: CASTEGLVAQPQHF
CDR3 DNA: TGTGCCAGCACTGAGGGGTTGGTTGCTCAGCCCCAGCATTTT
J gene: TRBJ1-5
D gene: NA
V gene: TRBV6-1
clone size: many

CDR3 protein: CASSVGGGASELNEQFF
CDR3 DNA: TGTGCCAGCAGCGTAGGAGGGGGGGCTAGCGAGTTAAATGAGCAGTTCTTC
J gene: TRBJ2-1
D gene: NA
V gene: TRBV9
clone size: NA

CDR3 protein: CASRPGLAGTKSGKTDTQYF
CDR3 DNA: TGTGCCAGCAGACCCGGACTAGCGGGGACCAAGTCGGGGAAAACAGATACGCAGTATTTT
J gene: TRBJ2-3
D gene: TRBD2
V gene: TRBV7-2
clone size: NA

CDR3 protein: CASSFFDGYTF
CDR3 DNA: TGTGCCAGCAGTTTCTTTGATGGCTACACCTTC
J gene: TRBJ1-2
D gene: NA
V gene: TRBV28
clone size: many

CDR3 protein: CASSEEGLVRYEQFF
CDR3 DNA: TGTGCCAGCAGTGAAGAGGGACTAGTGCGGTATGAGCAGTTCTTC
J gene: TRBJ2-1
D gene: TRBD2
V gene: TRBV6-1
clone size: many

CDR3 protein: CASSTGGGANYGYTF
CDR3 DNA: TGTGCCAGCAGTACCGGGGGGGGAGCTAACTATGGCTACACCTTC
J gene: TRBJ1-2
D gene: NA
V gene: TRBV28
clone size: many

CDR3 protein: CASSRWSRTSGALYNEQFF
CDR3 DNA: TGTGCCAGCAGCCGATGGAGCCGGACTAGCGGGGCCCTTTACAATGAGCAGTTCTTC
J gene: TRBJ2-1
D gene: TRBD2
V gene: TRBV27
clone size: many

CDR3 protein: CASQRGRNTGELFF
CDR3 DNA: TGTGCCAGTCAACGGGGACGGAACACCGGGGAGCTGTTTTTT
J gene: TRBJ2-2
D gene: NA
V gene: TRBV19
clone size: NA

CDR3 protein: CASSVGLADNEQFF
CDR3 DNA: TGTGCCAGCAGCGTAGGGCTAGCGGACAATGAGCAGTTCTTC
J gene: TRBJ2-1
D gene: TRBD2
V gene: TRBV9
clone size: NA

CDR3 protein: CAWSVDGRYTF
CDR3 DNA: TGTGCCTGGAGTGTCGACGGTCGCTACACCTTC
J gene: TRBJ1-2
D gene: NA
V gene: TRBV30
clone size: few

CDR3 protein: CASSPLRDTYEQYF
CDR3 DNA: TGTGCCAGCAGCCCCCTTCGGGACACCTACGAGCAGTACTTC
J gene: TRBJ2-7
D gene: NA
V gene: TRBV7-9
clone size: many

CDR3 protein: CASSQEGRGTEAFF
CDR3 DNA: TGTGCCAGCAGCCAAGAGGGGCGGGGGACTGAAGCTTTCTTT
J gene: TRBJ1-1
D gene: NA
V gene: TRBV14
clone size: few

CDR3 protein: CASTAYNYGYTF
CDR3 DNA: TGTGCCAGCACGGCTTATAACTATGGCTACACCTTC
J gene: TRBJ1-2
D gene: NA
V gene: TRBV2
clone size: once

CDR3 protein: CASTLGRDRDHTGELFF
CDR3 DNA: TGTGCCAGCACCCTGGGGCGGGACAGGGATCACACCGGGGAGCTGTTTTTT
J gene: TRBJ2-2
D gene: TRBD1
V gene: TRBV5-8
clone size: few

CDR3 protein: CASSGGAIGVETQYF
CDR3 DNA: TGTGCCAGCAGTGGGGGGGCGATCGGGGTGGAGACCCAGTACTTC
J gene: TRBJ2-5
D gene: NA
V gene: TRBV28
clone size: many

CDR3 protein: CASSQEAPHSYNEQFF
CDR3 DNA: TGTGCCAGCAGCCAAGAGGCACCACACTCCTACAATGAGCAGTTCTTC
J gene: TRBJ2-1
D gene: NA
V gene: TRBV14
clone size: many

CDR3 protein: CSATSLAGGELFF
CDR3 DNA: TGCAGTGCCACCTCTCTAGCGGGCGGGGAGCTGTTTTTT
J gene: TRBJ2-2
D gene: TRBD2
V gene: TRBV20-1
clone size: few

CDR3 protein: CASTLPGQNSGNTIYF
CDR3 DNA: TGTGCCAGCACATTACCGGGACAGAACTCTGGAAACACCATATATTTT
J gene: TRBJ1-3
D gene: TRBD1
V gene: TRBV6-1
clone size: NA

CDR3 protein: CSALGLAGGSYEQYF
CDR3 DNA: TGCAGTGCCCTGGGACTAGCGGGGGGCTCCTACGAGCAGTACTTC
J gene: TRBJ2-7
D gene: TRBD2
V gene: TRBV20-1
clone size: many

CDR3 protein: CSAPVLETQYF
CDR3 DNA: TGCAGCGCCCCCGTTTTGGAGACCCAGTACTTC
J gene: TRBJ2-5
D gene: NA
V gene: TRBV29-1
clone size: many

CDR3 protein: CASSPSTFRVSPLHF
CDR3 DNA: TGTGCCAGCAGTCCCTCGACGTTCAGGGTTTCACCCCTCCACTTT
J gene: TRBJ1-6
D gene: NA
V gene: TRBV27
clone size: many